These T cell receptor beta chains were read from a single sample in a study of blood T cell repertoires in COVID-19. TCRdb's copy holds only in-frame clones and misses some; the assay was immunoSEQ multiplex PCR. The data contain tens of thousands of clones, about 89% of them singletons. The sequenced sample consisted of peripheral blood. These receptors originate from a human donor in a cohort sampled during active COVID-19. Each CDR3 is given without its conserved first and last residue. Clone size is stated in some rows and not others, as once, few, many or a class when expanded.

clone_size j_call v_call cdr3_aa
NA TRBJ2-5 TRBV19 ASSPGGHLKTQY
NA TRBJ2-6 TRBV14 ASSQAVWAFSGANVLT
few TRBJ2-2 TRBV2 ASSGISRNTGELF
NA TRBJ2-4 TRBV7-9 ASSLGGLAGAKNIQY
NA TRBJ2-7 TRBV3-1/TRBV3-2 ASSQSTGSYEQY
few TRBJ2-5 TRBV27 ASSRRRGETQY
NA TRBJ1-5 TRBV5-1 ASSLGQGTQPQH
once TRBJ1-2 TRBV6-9 ASRPNRSGDPPGYT
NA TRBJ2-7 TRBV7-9 ASSSFDSGGQY
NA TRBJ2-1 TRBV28 ASIAPRGGGSTNEQF
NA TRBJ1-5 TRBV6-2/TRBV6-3 ASSLQDGPVVAQH
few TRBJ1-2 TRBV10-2 ASAPGGGDGYT
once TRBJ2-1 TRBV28 ASSLYAGGLPKQF
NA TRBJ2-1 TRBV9 ASSVAPGAYNEQF
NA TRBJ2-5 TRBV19 ATQTQGSETQY
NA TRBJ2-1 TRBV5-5 ASSPDVQYYNEQF
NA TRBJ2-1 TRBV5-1 ASRFGTGDGNEQF
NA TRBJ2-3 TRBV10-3 AISGVAGSSTDTQY
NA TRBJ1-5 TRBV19 ASSIMDRENQPQH
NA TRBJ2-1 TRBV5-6 ASSPGTDYNEQF
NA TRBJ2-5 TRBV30 AWSMVAGGRETQY
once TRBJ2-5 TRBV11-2 ASSPTPSVYSETQY
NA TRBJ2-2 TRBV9 ASSVDGLAGVNTGELF
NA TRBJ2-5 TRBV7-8 ASSLVAGAYETQY
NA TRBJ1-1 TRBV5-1 ASSLELVGQGGEAF
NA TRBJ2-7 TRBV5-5 ASSLGPGGTYEQY
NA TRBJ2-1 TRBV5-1 ASSPGLAGWGYNEQF